This T cell receptor beta chain was documented in a study of sequential checkpoint blockade in melanoma. With V trimmed by 2 bases and J by 9 bases, 8 bases remained unmatched. Germline V gives CDR1 SGHAT, CDR2 FQNNGV. The CDR3 is made up of 16 amino acids. Some clones are missing from TCRdb's copy, which holds only in-frame ones; the method was immunoSEQ multiplex PCR. Of fewer than 30,000 clones listed, approximately 77% are singletons. The treatment was: randomized to nivolumab then ipilimumab (arm A) or the reverse (arm B). No patient had prior DNA-damaging chemotherapy. PBMC sorting kept live CD3+CD8+ cells without CD19 or CD56.

This material consisted of CD8+ T cells sorted from blood (inferred from file names), taken from a patient given nivolumab and ipilimumab in sequence. The V call is TRBV11-2, the J call TRBJ2-1; 12 bases match TRBD2. The clonotype comes from a human donor with melanoma. CDR3 protein: CASSLRLAGVGGEQFF. CDR3 bases: TGTGCCAGCAGCTTACGACTAGCGGGGGTGGGCGGTGAGCAGTTCTTC.